This T cell receptor beta chain was retrieved from a study of chemoradiotherapy in HPV16-positive cancers. On the study more broadly: Candidate HPV-specific clones and shared TCR motifs came from a couple of HPV16-positive patients.

Points on this clone: No antigen is known for it.

The repertoire was sequenced with immunoSEQ multiplex PCR; TCRdb's copy has only in-frame clones and lacks some. The top ten clones hold about 1.4% of a sample with around 13,000 clones, about 72% of them seen once. In germline, CDR1 is KGHSH, CDR2 LQKENI. V lost 4 bases, J lost 6 bases, and 13 bases lay in between. The CDR3 length is 14 residues. Overall study findings and caveats: HPV-responsive T-cell expansion during chemoradiotherapy was linked to improved recurrence-free survival in HPV16-positive patients. The functional HPV-specific definition rests on just two HPV16-positive patients.

Collection took place from a patient who underwent chemoradiotherapy. The gene calls are TRBV18 and TRBJ1-5; D not certain. The clonotype comes from a human donor with HPV-associated anogenital cancer. DNA of the CDR3: TGTGCCAGCTCACGGGTAAGGGAAGGTCAGCCCCAGCATTTT. Amino acids: CASSRVREGQPQHF.